The T cell receptor (beta chain) described here comes from a study of blood T cell repertoires in COVID-19 (dated by TCRdb to the early 2020s). Study-wide context: Samples covering the acute and convalescent phases of COVID-19 were provided by collaborators in the United States, Italy and Spain. The material from the prospective study consisted of cDNA or gDNA derived from T cells, B-cell-depleted T cells, or PBMCs. Deeply sampled blood TCRbeta repertoires from subjects exposed to, actively infected with, or recovered from COVID-19 were included in the dataset. The repertoires were made available in a free public database intended to serve as a resource for research on the immune response to SARS-CoV-2. Samples were obtained from the ongoing ImmuneRACE study (first 160 participants) and from about 1,300 subjects provided by 6 global collaborators. Nearly every sample came with metadata listing a de-identified subject ID, COVID-19 status, age in years and sex. HLA class I and class II types, where available, came from metadata supplied by the sample provider rather than from assay-based typing. Paper-wide results and their limitations: How much clinical and demographic metadata was included differed by source and by participant, and the metadata was provided uncurated.

A remark on this clone: It lacks a known antigen. No per-base quality is available; no much larger clone lies one base away.

The CDR3 goes from the cysteine to the valine over 18 residues. The retained sequence is limited to the CDR3, 54 bases, with the frame set at the first base. CDR1 and CDR2 (SNHLY, FYNNEI) derive from the germline V gene. At the junction V is shortened by 1 base and J by 6 bases; bases outside the gene matches: 16. TCRbeta CDR3 regions were amplified from genomic DNA using the immunoSEQ Assay, a bias-controlled multiplex PCR. The authors' analysis ran thus. Within the assay, amplification of reference gene primers was used to estimate how many nucleated cells each sample contained. To quantify the absolute abundance of each unique TCRbeta CDR3 rearrangement, sequence reads were collapsed and filtered. Productive Simpson clonality was computed per sample as the square root of Simpson's diversity index over productive rearrangements. Entries here come from immuneACCESS through TCRdb and include only in-frame sequences with V and J called. Some clones fail to appear in such tables; in the studies checked, an unresolved V gene covers under half of the shortfall, and the cause of the remainder is unknown. V and J calls and clone size are given by that table; D and trimming were obtained from the DNA. This sample lists about 240,000 clones; approximately 82% were detected once. The biggest ten clones account for approximately 1.8% of the sample.

Another Seattle source contributed samples from volunteer blood donors who had recovered from COVID-19. Whole blood was collected in K2EDTA tubes by collaborating institutions according to the institutions' own protocols. Collaborator samples were shipped for TCRbeta analysis as frozen whole blood, isolated PBMCs, or DNA extracted from either sample type. The receptor was derived from a man in his thirties or forties who had recovered from COVID-19. The sample consisted of peripheral blood. The rearranged chain carries TRBV2 and TRBJ2-7; 9 of the junction bases match TRBD1. The nucleotide sequence is given as TGTGCCAGCAGTGAAGTAGCGCCGGGCGGGACAGGGTGGTCCGAGCAGTACGTC. This is translated as CASSEVAPGGTGWSEQYV.